This TCR beta chain stems from a study of beta chain features in type 1 diabetes. This clone is a singleton in its sample. Its antigen is unknown. Over 95% purity was reached by all sorted populations. The entirety of the isolated RNA underwent reverse transcription, so expressed TCRB transcripts were sequenced. Stem cell-like memory T cell samples yielded roughly 1.01 million reads on average. Repertoires were generated with immunoSEQ multiplex PCR, while TCRdb's copy carries only in-frame clones and drops some. Of around 46,000 clones detected, roughly 48% appear once; the ten largest clones hold 0.1% to 0.15%. General study points: Patients with Type 1 diabetes showed moderately but significantly shorter TCRB CDR3s in all four CD4+ subsets.

From germline, CDR1 is SGHVS and CDR2 FQNEAQ. This CDR3 has 14 residues. With 1 base removed from V and 4 bases from J, the gap between germline ends came to 10 bases. The source material was stem cell memory CD4+ T cells from blood. V usage is TRBV7-8 and J usage is TRBJ1-2; D possibly corresponds to TRBD1 (5 bases). This clonotype was obtained from a man aged 25 to 40 with type 1 diabetes. For the CDR3, the DNA is TGTGCCAGCAGCTTAGAGGGGCGCGGCTATGGCTACACCTTC. Translated, it gives CASSLEGRGYGYTF.